Each of the 5 T cell receptor beta chains below was sequenced from the same sample in a study of cytomegalovirus exposure and HLA in healthy donors. With 60 Vbeta and 13 Jbeta primers, the PCR was carried out. Data came from immunoSEQ multiplex PCR; TCRdb stores just in-frame clones and leaves some out. The sample gives 140,000 to 150,000 clones, approximately 80% of which show up once; about 3.7% is in the top ten. Sample: PBMCs. These receptors all come from a male donor in good health and CMV-seronegative.

The V and J genes are TRBV15 and TRBJ1-2; D is undetermined. The germline CDR1 and CDR2 sequences are LNHNV and YYDKDF (reference sequence). V was pared by 1 base and J by 6 bases, with 15 bases between. The CDR3 runs to 15 residues. Here the CDR3 DNA reads TGTGCCACCAGCAGAGTTAGTACCTATGATCATGGCTACACCTTC. This codes for CATSRVSTYDHGYTF.

The V call is TRBV5-1, the J call TRBJ2-7; 13 bases map to TRBD2. Germline CDR1 reads SGHRS; CDR2 reads YFSETQ. CDR3 size: 16 residues. V shed 3 bases, J shed 7 bases, and the junction held 10 bases outside the gene matches. CDR3 bases: TGCGCCAGCAGCTCCCTTGGACTAGCGGGAGTAGGAGAGCAGTACTTC. Amino acid sequence: CASSSLGLAGVGEQYF.

V and J are TRBV29-1 and TRBJ2-5; 8 nucleotides align to TRBD1. The J call may be faulty, since TRBJ2-7 better matches the DNA end. From germline, CDR1 is SQVTM and CDR2 ANQGSEA. The CDR3 spans 12 residues. CDR3: CSVGGQGFEQYF. In nucleotides, the CDR3 is TGCAGCGTTGGCGGACAGGGTTTCGAGCAGTACTTC.

CDR3 nucleotide sequence: TGCGCCAGCAGCCAAGATCATGACAGGCTGGTTAGCAATCAGCCCCAGCATTTT. It yields the protein CASSQDHDRLVSNQPQHF. V usage is TRBV4-1 and J usage is TRBJ1-5; tentatively, D is TRBD1 (6 bases). This CDR3 region has 18 residues. V shed 0 bases and J shed 0 bases, with 15 bases lying between them. Germline CDR1 reads MGHRA; CDR2 reads YSYEKL.

This clone was seen more than once but under ten times. The V and J genes are TRBV29-1 and TRBJ2-7; a weak D match, TRBD2 (6 bases). The V end was cut by 6 bases, the J end by 4 bases, with 22 bases between. This CDR3 is built from 15 residues. Germline CDR1 is SQVTM and CDR2 is ANQGSEA. CDR3 residues: CSVGGLATDLYEQYF. The DNA of the CDR3 is TGCAGCGTGGGGGGTTTAGCGACCGATCTGTACGAGCAGTACTTC.